The clone carrying this T cell receptor beta chain was counted between two and nine times. One junction end disagrees with the germline gene, perhaps due to a read error. The sample comes from a study of blood T cell repertoires in COVID-19. Study-level background: Material from acute and convalescent COVID-19 was sourced from the United States, Italy and Spain. From T cells, B-cell-depleted T cells, or PBMCs came the material, which was cDNA or gDNA.

This CDR3 has 11 residues. Germline values: CDR1 SGHTA, CDR2 FQGNSA. The authors' processing: Amplification with reference gene primers provided the estimates of nucleated cell counts. Method: immunoSEQ multiplex PCR; TCRdb's copy keeps in-frame clones and lacks some. The DNA gave D and trimming, while V, J and clone size come from that table. The sample has more than 65,000 clones, about three quarters seen once. Sequencing input: peripheral blood. The chain uses TRBV7-2 and TRBJ2-7, with D possibly matching TRBD1 (5 bases). The sequence came from a woman in her 70s with acute or convalescent COVID-19. Written as DNA, the CDR3 is TGTGCCAGCAGCCCGGACACCCAGCAGGTCTTC. Its protein product is CASSPDTQQVF.